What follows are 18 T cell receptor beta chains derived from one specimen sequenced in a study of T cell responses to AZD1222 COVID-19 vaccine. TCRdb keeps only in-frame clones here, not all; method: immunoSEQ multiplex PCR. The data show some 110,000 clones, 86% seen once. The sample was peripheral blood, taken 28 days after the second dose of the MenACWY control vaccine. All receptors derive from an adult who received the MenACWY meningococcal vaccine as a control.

The CDR3 protein is CASSLDGTRQETQYF. The CDR3 DNA sequence: TGTGCCAGCAGCTTGGATGGGACGAGACAAGAGACCCAGTACTTC. This chain joins TRBV11-2 and TRBJ2-5; D tentatively reads TRBD1 or TRBD2 (5 bases each). V lost 3 bases, J lost 2 bases, and 13 bases lay in between. The CDR3 totals 15 residues. Looked up from germline, CDR1 is SGHAT and CDR2 is FQNNGV.

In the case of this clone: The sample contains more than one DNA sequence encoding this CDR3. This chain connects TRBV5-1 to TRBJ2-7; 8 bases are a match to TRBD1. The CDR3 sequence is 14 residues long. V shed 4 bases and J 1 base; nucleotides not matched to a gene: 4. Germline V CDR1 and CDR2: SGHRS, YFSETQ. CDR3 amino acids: CASSPGTGSYEQYF. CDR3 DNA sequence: TGCGCCAGCAGCCCCGGGACAGGTTCCTACGAGCAGTACTTC.

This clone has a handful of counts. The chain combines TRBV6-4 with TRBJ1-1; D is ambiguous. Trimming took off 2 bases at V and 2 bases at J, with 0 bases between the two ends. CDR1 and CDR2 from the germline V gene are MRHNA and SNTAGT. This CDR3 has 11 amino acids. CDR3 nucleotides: TGTGCCAGCAGTGACAACACTGAAGCTTTCTTT. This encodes CASSDNTEAFF.

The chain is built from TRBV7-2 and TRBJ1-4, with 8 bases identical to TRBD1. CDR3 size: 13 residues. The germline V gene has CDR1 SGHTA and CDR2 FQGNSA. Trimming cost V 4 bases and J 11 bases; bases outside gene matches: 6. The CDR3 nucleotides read TGTGCCAGCAGCTACCGGACAGGGCGGAAACTGTTTTTT. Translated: CASSYRTGRKLFF.

As DNA, the CDR3 is TGTGCCATCAGCACGACAGGGGGCTTTTACGAGCAGTACTTC. It is translated as CAISTTGGFYEQYF. V and J are TRBV10-3 and TRBJ2-7, with TRBD1 matching 10 bases. The germline CDR1 and CDR2 sequences are ENHRY and SYGVKD. Trimming cost V 6 bases and J 4 bases; bases outside gene matches: 6. The CDR3 loop spans 14 amino acids.

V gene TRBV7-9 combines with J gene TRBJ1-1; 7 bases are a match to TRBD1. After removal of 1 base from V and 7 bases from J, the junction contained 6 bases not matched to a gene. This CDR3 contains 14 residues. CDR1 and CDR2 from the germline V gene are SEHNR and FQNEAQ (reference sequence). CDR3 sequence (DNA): TGTGCCAGCAGCTTAGGGTGGGACAGCAGTGAAGCTTTCTTT. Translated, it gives CASSLGWDSSEAFF.

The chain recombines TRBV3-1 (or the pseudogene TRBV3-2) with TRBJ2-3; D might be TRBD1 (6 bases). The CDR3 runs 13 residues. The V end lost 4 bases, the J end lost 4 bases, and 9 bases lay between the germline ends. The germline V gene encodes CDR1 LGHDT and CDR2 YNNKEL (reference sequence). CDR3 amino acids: CASSRRGPDTQYF. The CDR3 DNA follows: TGTGCCAGCAGCCGCAGGGGCCCAGATACGCAGTATTTT.

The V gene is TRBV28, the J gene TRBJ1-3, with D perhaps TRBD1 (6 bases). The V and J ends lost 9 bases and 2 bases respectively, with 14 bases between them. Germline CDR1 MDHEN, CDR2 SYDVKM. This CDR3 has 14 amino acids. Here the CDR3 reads CASSETGPGNTIYF. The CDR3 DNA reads TGTGCCAGTTCCGAGACAGGACCTGGAAACACCATATATTTT.

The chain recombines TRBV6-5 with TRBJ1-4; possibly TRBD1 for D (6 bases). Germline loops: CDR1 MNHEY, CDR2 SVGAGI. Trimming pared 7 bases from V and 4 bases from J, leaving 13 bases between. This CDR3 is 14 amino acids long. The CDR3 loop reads CASMPGTLNEKLFF. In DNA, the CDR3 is TGTGCCAGCATGCCCGGGACACTTAATGAAAAACTGTTTTTT.

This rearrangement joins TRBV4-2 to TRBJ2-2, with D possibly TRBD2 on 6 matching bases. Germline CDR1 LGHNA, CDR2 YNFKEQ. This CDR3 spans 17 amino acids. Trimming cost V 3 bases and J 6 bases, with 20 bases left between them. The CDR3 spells CASSHGTGVDNPGELFF. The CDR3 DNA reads TGTGCCAGCAGCCATGGGACTGGAGTCGATAACCCCGGGGAGCTGTTTTTT.

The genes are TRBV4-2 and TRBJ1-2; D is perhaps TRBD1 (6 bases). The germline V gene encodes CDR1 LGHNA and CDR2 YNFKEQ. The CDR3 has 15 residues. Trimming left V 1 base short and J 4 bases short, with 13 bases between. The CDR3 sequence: CASSQGRGQLYGYTF. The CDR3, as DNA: TGTGCCAGCAGCCAAGGCCGGGGACAACTCTATGGCTACACCTTC.

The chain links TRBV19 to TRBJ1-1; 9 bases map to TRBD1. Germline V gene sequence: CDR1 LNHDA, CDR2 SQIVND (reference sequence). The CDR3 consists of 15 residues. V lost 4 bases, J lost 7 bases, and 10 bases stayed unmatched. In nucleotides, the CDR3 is TGTGCCAGTAGTAGGGGGGGGACAGGGACACGTGAAGCTTTCTTT. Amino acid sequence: CASSRGGTGTREAFF.

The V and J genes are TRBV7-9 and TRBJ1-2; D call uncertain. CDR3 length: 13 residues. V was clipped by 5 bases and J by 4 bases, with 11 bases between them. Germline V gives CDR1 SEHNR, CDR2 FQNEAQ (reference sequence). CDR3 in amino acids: CASSRTAIYGYTF. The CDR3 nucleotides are TGTGCCAGCAGCAGAACAGCGATCTATGGCTACACCTTC.

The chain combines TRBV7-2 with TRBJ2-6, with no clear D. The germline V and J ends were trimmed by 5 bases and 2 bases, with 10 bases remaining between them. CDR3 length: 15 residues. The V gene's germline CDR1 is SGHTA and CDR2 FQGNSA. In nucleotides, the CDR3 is TGTGCCAGCAGCCCCCCCGAAGCTGGGGCCAACGTCCTGACTTTC. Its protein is CASSPPEAGANVLTF.

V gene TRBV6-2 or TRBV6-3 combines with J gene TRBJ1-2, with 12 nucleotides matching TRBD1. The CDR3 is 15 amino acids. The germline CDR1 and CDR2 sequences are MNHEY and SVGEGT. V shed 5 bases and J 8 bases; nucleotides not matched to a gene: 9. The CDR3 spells CASSPRGQGAQGYTF. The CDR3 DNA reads TGTGCCAGCAGTCCCCGGGGACAGGGGGCGCAAGGCTACACCTTC.

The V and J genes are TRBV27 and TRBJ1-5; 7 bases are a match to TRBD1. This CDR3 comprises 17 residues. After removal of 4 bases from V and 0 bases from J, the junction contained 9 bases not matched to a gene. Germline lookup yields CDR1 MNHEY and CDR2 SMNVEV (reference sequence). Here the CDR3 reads CASSSQGQRYSNQPQHF. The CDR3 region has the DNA TGTGCCAGCAGTTCCCAGGGACAGAGATATAGCAATCAGCCCCAGCATTTT.

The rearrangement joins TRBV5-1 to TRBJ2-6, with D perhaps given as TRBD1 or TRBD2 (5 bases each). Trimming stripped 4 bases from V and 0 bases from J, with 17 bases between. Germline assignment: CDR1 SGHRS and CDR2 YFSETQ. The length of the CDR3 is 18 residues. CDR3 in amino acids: CASSTTPGTGSGANVLTF. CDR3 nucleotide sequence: TGCGCCAGCAGCACAACCCCCGGGACCGGCTCTGGGGCCAACGTCCTGACTTTC.

Here the CDR3 DNA reads TGTGCCAGCAGCTCCGGGGTAGGGTTCGAGCAGTACTTC. Its translation is CASSSGVGFEQYF. V gene TRBV11-3 combines with J gene TRBJ2-7; possible D gene TRBD2, 5 bases. Germline V gives CDR1 SGHNT, CDR2 YENEEA. This CDR3 region has 13 residues. Trimming stripped 4 bases from V and 6 bases from J, with 13 bases between.